These T cell receptor beta chains were read from a single sample in a study of shared clonotypes between healthy human individuals. Sequenced by immunoSEQ multiplex PCR; TCRdb stores in-frame clones only, minus some. The data show around 2,000,000 clones, roughly 94% seen once. Sequencing was performed on naive CD4+ T cells sorted from blood. The receptors were sampled from a young man in good health. The CDR3 runs from the conserved cysteine through the conserved F or W. D genes are given only for firm matches. Some rows mark clone size as missing; the rest say once, few, many or name a class of expanded clone.

v_call: TRBV6-5; clone_size: NA; d_call: TRBD1; j_call: TRBJ2-5; cdr3_aa: CATRRGQETQYF; cdr3_nt: TGTGCCACACGCAGGGGGCAAGAGACCCAGTACTTC
v_call: TRBV27; clone_size: NA; d_call: NA; j_call: TRBJ2-2; cdr3_aa: CASSLGLDTGELFF; cdr3_nt: TGTGCCAGCAGTTTGGGGCTCGATACCGGGGAGCTGTTTTTT
v_call: TRBV6-5; clone_size: NA; d_call: TRBD2; j_call: TRBJ2-7; cdr3_aa: CASSYSKQRGYEQYF; cdr3_nt: TGTGCCAGCAGTTACTCGAAACAGCGGGGATACGAGCAGTACTTC
v_call: TRBV6-1; clone_size: NA; d_call: NA; j_call: TRBJ2-7; cdr3_aa: CASSLTGFLGYF; cdr3_nt: TGTGCCAGCAGTTTAACCGGGTTCTTGGGGTACTTC
v_call: TRBV28; clone_size: NA; d_call: TRBD2; j_call: TRBJ2-1; cdr3_aa: CASRREANEQFF; cdr3_nt: TGTGCCAGCAGGCGGGAGGCGAATGAGCAGTTCTTC
v_call: TRBV28; clone_size: NA; d_call: NA; j_call: TRBJ2-7; cdr3_aa: CASSLARKSSYEQYF; cdr3_nt: TGTGCCAGCAGTTTAGCACGGAAGAGCTCCTACGAGCAGTACTTC
v_call: TRBV9; clone_size: NA; d_call: NA; j_call: TRBJ1-6; cdr3_aa: CASSVDRAPKSLHF; cdr3_nt: TGTGCCAGCAGCGTAGATAGGGCCCCTAAATCCCTCCACTTT
v_call: TRBV7-9; clone_size: NA; d_call: NA; j_call: TRBJ2-5; cdr3_aa: CASSPTGGYQETQYF; cdr3_nt: TGTGCCAGCAGTCCGACAGGCGGCTACCAAGAGACCCAGTACTTC
v_call: TRBV29-1; clone_size: NA; d_call: TRBD1; j_call: TRBJ2-2; cdr3_aa: CSENRDRVNTGELFF; cdr3_nt: TGCAGCGAAAACCGGGACAGGGTAAACACCGGGGAGCTGTTTTTT
v_call: TRBV19; clone_size: NA; d_call: NA; j_call: TRBJ2-5; cdr3_aa: CASSSQETQYF; cdr3_nt: TGTGCCAGTAGTTCACAAGAGACCCAGTACTTC
v_call: TRBV4-2; clone_size: NA; d_call: NA; j_call: TRBJ2-7; cdr3_aa: CASSQEQQGVHEQYF; cdr3_nt: TGTGCCAGCAGCCAAGAGCAACAGGGCGTGCACGAGCAGTACTTC
v_call: TRBV27; clone_size: NA; d_call: TRBD1; j_call: TRBJ1-1; cdr3_aa: CASSSGTGSAEAFF; cdr3_nt: TGTGCCAGCAGTTCCGGGACAGGGTCAGCTGAAGCTTTCTTT
v_call: TRBV6-5; clone_size: NA; d_call: NA; j_call: TRBJ2-2; cdr3_aa: CASKGSGELFF; cdr3_nt: TGTGCCAGCAAAGGGTCCGGGGAGCTGTTTTTT
v_call: TRBV2; clone_size: NA; d_call: NA; j_call: TRBJ2-3; cdr3_aa: CATKGTPASTDTQYF; cdr3_nt: TGTGCCACCAAGGGGACACCCGCCAGCACAGATACGCAGTATTTT
v_call: TRBV19; clone_size: NA; d_call: TRBD2; j_call: TRBJ2-7; cdr3_aa: CASSYGLAGTYEQYF; cdr3_nt: TGTGCCAGTAGTTATGGACTAGCGGGGACCTACGAGCAGTACTTC
v_call: TRBV2; clone_size: NA; d_call: NA; j_call: TRBJ2-5; cdr3_aa: CASSELAFSETQYF; cdr3_nt: TGTGCCAGCAGTGAATTGGCATTCTCAGAGACCCAGTACTTC
v_call: TRBV5-4; clone_size: once; d_call: TRBD2; j_call: TRBJ2-5; cdr3_aa: CASSAVAGIHQETQYF; cdr3_nt: TGTGCCAGCAGCGCCGTAGCGGGAATTCACCAAGAGACCCAGTACTTC
v_call: TRBV30; clone_size: NA; d_call: NA; j_call: TRBJ1-1; cdr3_aa: CAFERDSNTEAFF; cdr3_nt: TGTGCCTTTGAACGGGACTCTAACACTGAAGCTTTCTTT
v_call: TRBV19; clone_size: NA; d_call: NA; j_call: TRBJ2-1; cdr3_aa: CARVPGLINEQFF; cdr3_nt: TGTGCCAGGGTTCCCGGACTGATCAATGAGCAGTTCTTC
v_call: TRBV28; clone_size: NA; d_call: NA; j_call: TRBJ2-3; cdr3_aa: CASSFSQHTDTQYF; cdr3_nt: TGTGCCAGCAGTTTTAGTCAGCACACAGATACGCAGTATTTT
v_call: TRBV10-1; clone_size: NA; d_call: TRBD1; j_call: TRBJ1-3; cdr3_aa: CASSEPGQPPTF; cdr3_nt: TGCGCCAGCAGTGAGCCGGGACAGCCTCCGACCTTT
v_call: TRBV28; clone_size: NA; d_call: NA; j_call: TRBJ2-7; cdr3_aa: CASSLRDFPYGEQYF; cdr3_nt: TGTGCCAGCAGTTTAAGAGACTTTCCCTACGGCGAGCAGTACTTC
v_call: TRBV5-1; clone_size: NA; d_call: TRBD1; j_call: TRBJ2-3; cdr3_aa: CASSIPTGGSDTQYF; cdr3_nt: TGCGCCAGCAGCATTCCGACAGGGGGGAGTGATACGCAGTATTTT
v_call: TRBV10-3; clone_size: NA; d_call: NA; j_call: TRBJ2-2; cdr3_aa: CATAEQLVAGELFF; cdr3_nt: TGTGCCACCGCCGAGCAGCTGGTAGCCGGGGAGCTGTTTTTT
v_call: TRBV5-1; clone_size: NA; d_call: TRBD1; j_call: TRBJ2-2; cdr3_aa: CASSPGQGSFAGELFF; cdr3_nt: TGCGCCAGCAGCCCAGGACAGGGCTCTTTTGCCGGGGAGCTGTTTTTT
v_call: TRBV9; clone_size: NA; d_call: TRBD2; j_call: TRBJ2-1; cdr3_aa: CASSPQLAGGYEQFF; cdr3_nt: TGTGCCAGCAGCCCCCAACTAGCGGGAGGCTATGAGCAGTTCTTC
v_call: TRBV9; clone_size: NA; d_call: TRBD2; j_call: TRBJ2-7; cdr3_aa: CASSMGTSGGYEQYF; cdr3_nt: TGTGCCAGCAGCATGGGGACTAGCGGGGGTTACGAGCAGTACTTC
v_call: TRBV2; clone_size: NA; d_call: TRBD1; j_call: TRBJ1-6; cdr3_aa: CASSIGTENSPLHF; cdr3_nt: TGTGCCAGCAGCATCGGGACAGAAAATTCACCCCTCCACTTT
v_call: TRBV19; clone_size: NA; d_call: TRBD2; j_call: TRBJ2-5; cdr3_aa: CASSHLLGLAGDQETQYF; cdr3_nt: TGTGCCAGTAGTCACCTCCTAGGGCTAGCGGGGGACCAAGAGACCCAGTACTTC
v_call: TRBV6-5; clone_size: NA; d_call: NA; j_call: TRBJ2-7; cdr3_aa: CDGTGAFSSYEQYF; cdr3_nt: TGTGATGGGACTGGGGCGTTCAGCTCCTACGAGCAGTACTTC
v_call: TRBV9; clone_size: once; d_call: NA; j_call: TRBJ2-2; cdr3_aa: CASSVGEPNTGELFF; cdr3_nt: TGTGCCAGCAGCGTAGGCGAGCCCAACACCGGGGAGCTGTTTTTT
v_call: TRBV9; clone_size: NA; d_call: TRBD1; j_call: TRBJ1-6; cdr3_aa: CASSAGTAHRILPLHF; cdr3_nt: TGTGCCAGCAGCGCTGGGACAGCCCACCGGATATTGCCCCTCCACTTT
v_call: TRBV6-5; clone_size: once; d_call: NA; j_call: TRBJ2-5; cdr3_aa: CASREGSRTQETQYF; cdr3_nt: TGTGCCAGCAGGGAGGGAAGTAGGACCCAAGAGACCCAGTACTTC
v_call: TRBV30; clone_size: NA; d_call: NA; j_call: TRBJ1-5; cdr3_aa: CAWSVAGKSQPQHF; cdr3_nt: TGTGCCTGGAGTGTTGCCGGGAAGAGTCAGCCCCAGCATTTT
v_call: TRBV7-9; clone_size: once; d_call: NA; j_call: TRBJ2-3; cdr3_aa: CASSFRGADTQYF; cdr3_nt: TGTGCCAGCAGCTTTAGGGGGGCAGATACGCAGTATTTT
v_call: TRBV4-1; clone_size: NA; d_call: NA; j_call: TRBJ2-7; cdr3_aa: CASSQGLSALYEQYF; cdr3_nt: TGCGCCAGCAGCCAAGGGTTATCCGCGCTTTACGAGCAGTACTTC
v_call: TRBV18; clone_size: NA; d_call: NA; j_call: TRBJ2-1; cdr3_aa: CASSSDRYNEQFF; cdr3_nt: TGTGCCAGCTCATCCGACAGGTACAATGAGCAGTTCTTC
v_call: TRBV11-1; clone_size: once; d_call: NA; j_call: TRBJ2-3; cdr3_aa: CASSLGQSSTDTQYF; cdr3_nt: TGTGCCAGCAGCTTAGGACAGTCTAGCACAGATACGCAGTATTTT
v_call: TRBV7-9; clone_size: once; d_call: NA; j_call: TRBJ1-1; cdr3_aa: CASSFSTTEAFF; cdr3_nt: TGTGCCAGCAGCTTTTCCACCACTGAAGCTTTCTTT
v_call: TRBV10-3; clone_size: NA; d_call: NA; j_call: TRBJ2-7; cdr3_aa: CAISEWGYEQYF; cdr3_nt: TGTGCCATCAGTGAGTGGGGCTACGAGCAGTACTTC
v_call: TRBV18; clone_size: NA; d_call: TRBD1; j_call: TRBJ1-3; cdr3_aa: CASSPPGTAASGNTIYF; cdr3_nt: TGTGCCAGCTCACCACCCGGGACAGCCGCTTCTGGAAACACCATATATTTT
v_call: TRBV5-6; clone_size: NA; d_call: NA; j_call: TRBJ2-7; cdr3_aa: CASSPPGLPYEQYF; cdr3_nt: TGTGCCAGCAGCCCCCCAGGGCTCCCCTACGAGCAGTACTTC
v_call: TRBV6-1; clone_size: once; d_call: NA; j_call: TRBJ2-7; cdr3_aa: CASSSGIVNEQYF; cdr3_nt: TGTGCCAGCAGCTCCGGCATTGTAAACGAGCAGTACTTC
v_call: TRBV15; clone_size: NA; d_call: NA; j_call: TRBJ2-7; cdr3_aa: CATSRASSYEQYF; cdr3_nt: TGTGCCACCAGCAGAGCGTCATCCTACGAGCAGTACTTC
v_call: TRBV28; clone_size: NA; d_call: TRBD2; j_call: TRBJ2-1; cdr3_aa: CASTGGGAGEQFF; cdr3_nt: TGTGCCAGCACTGGCGGGGGGGCAGGTGAGCAGTTCTTC
v_call: TRBV15; clone_size: NA; d_call: NA; j_call: TRBJ1-4; cdr3_aa: CATRDFGGDEKLFF; cdr3_nt: TGTGCCACCAGGGATTTCGGGGGAGATGAAAAACTGTTTTTT
v_call: TRBV6-1; clone_size: NA; d_call: NA; j_call: TRBJ1-5; cdr3_aa: CASSGLTNSNQPQHF; cdr3_nt: TGTGCCAGCAGTGGACTGACAAATAGCAATCAGCCCCAGCATTTT
v_call: TRBV28; clone_size: NA; d_call: TRBD1; j_call: TRBJ1-5; cdr3_aa: CASSLWGGTADQPQHF; cdr3_nt: TGTGCCAGCAGTTTATGGGGGGGGACAGCCGATCAGCCCCAGCATTTT
v_call: TRBV9; clone_size: NA; d_call: NA; j_call: TRBJ2-2; cdr3_aa: CASSPEVVAGELFF; cdr3_nt: TGTGCCAGCAGCCCCGAGGTGGTGGCCGGGGAGCTGTTTTTT
v_call: TRBV9; clone_size: NA; d_call: NA; j_call: TRBJ1-2; cdr3_aa: CASSVGPQANYGYTF; cdr3_nt: TGTGCCAGCAGCGTAGGTCCCCAAGCTAACTATGGCTACACCTTC
v_call: TRBV9; clone_size: NA; d_call: NA; j_call: TRBJ2-5; cdr3_aa: CASSVATRGGQETQYF; cdr3_nt: TGTGCCAGCAGCGTAGCTACCCGAGGTGGCCAAGAGACCCAGTACTTC
v_call: TRBV5-1; clone_size: NA; d_call: NA; j_call: TRBJ1-6; cdr3_aa: CASSLWGREGFSYNSPLHF; cdr3_nt: TGCGCCAGCAGCTTGTGGGGTCGCGAGGGATTCTCCTATAATTCACCCCTCCACTTT
v_call: TRBV30; clone_size: NA; d_call: NA; j_call: TRBJ1-3; cdr3_aa: CAWSVRRGAGNTIYF; cdr3_nt: TGTGCCTGGAGTGTACGGAGGGGCGCTGGAAACACCATATATTTT
v_call: TRBV30; clone_size: NA; d_call: NA; j_call: TRBJ1-5; cdr3_aa: CAWSFTGSNQPQHF; cdr3_nt: TGTGCCTGGAGTTTCACGGGGAGCAATCAGCCCCAGCATTTT